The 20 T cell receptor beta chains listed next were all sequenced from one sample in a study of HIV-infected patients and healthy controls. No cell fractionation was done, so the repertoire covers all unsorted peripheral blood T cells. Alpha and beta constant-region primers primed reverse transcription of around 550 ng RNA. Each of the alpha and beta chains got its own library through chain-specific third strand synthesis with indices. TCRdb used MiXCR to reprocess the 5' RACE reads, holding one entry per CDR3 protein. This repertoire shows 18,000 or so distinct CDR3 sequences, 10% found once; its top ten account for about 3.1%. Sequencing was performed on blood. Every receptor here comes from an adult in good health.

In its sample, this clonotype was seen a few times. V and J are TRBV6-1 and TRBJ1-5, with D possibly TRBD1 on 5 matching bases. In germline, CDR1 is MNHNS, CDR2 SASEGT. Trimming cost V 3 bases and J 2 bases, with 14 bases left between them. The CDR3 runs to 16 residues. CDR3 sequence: CASSEVAAGGNQPQHF. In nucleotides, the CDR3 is TGTGCCAGCAGTGAGGTGGCCGCGGGGGGCAATCAGCCCCAGCATTTT.

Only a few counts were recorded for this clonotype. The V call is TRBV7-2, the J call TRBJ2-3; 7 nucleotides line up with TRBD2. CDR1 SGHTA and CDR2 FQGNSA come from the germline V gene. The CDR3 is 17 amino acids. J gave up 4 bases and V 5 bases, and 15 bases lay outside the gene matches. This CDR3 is CASSLQPPGAGSDTQYF. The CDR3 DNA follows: TGTGCCAGCAGCCTTCAGCCGCCGGGAGCGGGGTCAGATACGCAGTATTTT.

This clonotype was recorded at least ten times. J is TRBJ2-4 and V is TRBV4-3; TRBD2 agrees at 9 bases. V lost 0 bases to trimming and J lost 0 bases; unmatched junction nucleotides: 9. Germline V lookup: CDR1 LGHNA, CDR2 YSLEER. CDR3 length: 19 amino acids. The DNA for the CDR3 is TGCGCCAGCAGCCAAGAACCAGCGGGAGGACCGATAGCCAAAAACATTCAGTACTTC. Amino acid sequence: CASSQEPAGGPIAKNIQYF.

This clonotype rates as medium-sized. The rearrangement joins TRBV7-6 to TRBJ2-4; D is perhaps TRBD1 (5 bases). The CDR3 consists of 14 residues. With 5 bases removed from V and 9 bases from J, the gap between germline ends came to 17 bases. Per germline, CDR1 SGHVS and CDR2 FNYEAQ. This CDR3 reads CASSEQAASFIQYF. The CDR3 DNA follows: TGTGCCAGCAGCGAACAGGCTGCCAGCTTCATTCAGTACTTC.

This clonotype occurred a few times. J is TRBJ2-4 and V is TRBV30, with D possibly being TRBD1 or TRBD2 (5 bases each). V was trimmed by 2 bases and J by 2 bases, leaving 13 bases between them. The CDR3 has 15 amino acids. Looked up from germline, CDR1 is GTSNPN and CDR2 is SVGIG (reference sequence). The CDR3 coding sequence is TGTGCCTGGAGTCCAGGGCCGGGGACCAAAAACATTCAGTACTTC. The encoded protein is CAWSPGPGTKNIQYF.

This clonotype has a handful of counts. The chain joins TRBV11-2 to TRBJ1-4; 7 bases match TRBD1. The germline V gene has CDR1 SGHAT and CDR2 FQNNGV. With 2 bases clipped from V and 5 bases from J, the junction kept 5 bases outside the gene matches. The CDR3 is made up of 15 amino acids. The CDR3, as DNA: TGTGCCAGCAGCTTAAGGGGGACAGACAATGAAAAACTGTTTTTT. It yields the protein CASSLRGTDNEKLFF. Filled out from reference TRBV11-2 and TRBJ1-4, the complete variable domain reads EAGVAQSPRYKIIEKRQSVAFWCNPISGHATLYWYQQILGQGPKLLIQFQNNGVVDDSQLPKDRFSAERLKGVDSTLKIQPAKLEDSAVYLCASSLRGTDNEKLFFGSGTQLSVL.

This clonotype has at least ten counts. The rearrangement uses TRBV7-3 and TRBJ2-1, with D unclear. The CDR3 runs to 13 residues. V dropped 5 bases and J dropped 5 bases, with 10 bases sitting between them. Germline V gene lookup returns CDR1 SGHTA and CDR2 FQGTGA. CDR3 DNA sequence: TGTGCCAGCAGCCTTCTACCCCACAATGAGCAGTTCTTC. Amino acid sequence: CASSLLPHNEQFF.

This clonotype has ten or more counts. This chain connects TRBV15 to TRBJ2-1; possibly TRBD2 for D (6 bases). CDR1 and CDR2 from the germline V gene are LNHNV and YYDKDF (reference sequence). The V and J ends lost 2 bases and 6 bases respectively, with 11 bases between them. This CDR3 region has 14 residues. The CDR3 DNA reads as TGTGCCACCAGCAGAACCTCTAGCGCCAATGAGCAGTTCTTC. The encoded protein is CATSRTSSANEQFF.

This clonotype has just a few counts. The chain's CDR3 is CASSLTPNDEQYF. CDR3 nucleotide sequence: TGTGCCAGCAGCTTAACGCCCAACGACGAGCAGTACTTC. The rearrangement uses TRBV7-3 and TRBJ2-7; D unresolved. The germline gives CDR1 SGHTA, CDR2 FQGTGA. This CDR3 comprises 13 residues. V lost 0 bases and J lost 5, with 8 bases in between.

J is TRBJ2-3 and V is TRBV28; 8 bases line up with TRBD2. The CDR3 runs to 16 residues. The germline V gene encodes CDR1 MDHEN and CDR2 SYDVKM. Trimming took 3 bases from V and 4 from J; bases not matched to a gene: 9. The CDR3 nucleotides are TGTGCCAGCAGTTTTTCAAGCGGGAGTAGCGCAGATACGCAGTATTTT. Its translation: CASSFSSGSSADTQYF.

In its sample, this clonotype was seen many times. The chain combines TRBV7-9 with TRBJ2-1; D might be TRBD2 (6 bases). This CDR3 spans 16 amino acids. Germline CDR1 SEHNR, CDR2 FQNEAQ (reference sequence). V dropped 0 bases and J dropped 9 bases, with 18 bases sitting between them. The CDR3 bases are TGTGCCAGCAGCTTAGCCAAAGGACTACCCGGCGGTGAGCAGTTCTTC. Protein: CASSLAKGLPGGEQFF.

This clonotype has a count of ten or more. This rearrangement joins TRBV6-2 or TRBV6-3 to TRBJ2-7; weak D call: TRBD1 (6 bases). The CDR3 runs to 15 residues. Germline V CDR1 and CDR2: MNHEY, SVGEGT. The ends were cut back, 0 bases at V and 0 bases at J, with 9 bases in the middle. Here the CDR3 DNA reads TGTGCCAGCAGTTACTCTGGGACATTCTCCTACGAGCAGTACTTC. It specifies CASSYSGTFSYEQYF.

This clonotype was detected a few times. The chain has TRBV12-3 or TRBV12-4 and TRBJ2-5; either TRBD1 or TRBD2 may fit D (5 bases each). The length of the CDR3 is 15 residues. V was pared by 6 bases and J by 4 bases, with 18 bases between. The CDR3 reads CASSVQTSGGETQYF. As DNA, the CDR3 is TGTGCCAGCAGCGTCCAAACTAGTGGGGGAGAGACCCAGTACTTC.

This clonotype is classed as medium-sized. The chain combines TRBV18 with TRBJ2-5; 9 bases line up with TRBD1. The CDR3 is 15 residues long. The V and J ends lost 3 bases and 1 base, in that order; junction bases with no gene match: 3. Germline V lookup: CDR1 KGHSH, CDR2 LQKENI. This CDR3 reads CASSPTTGGQETQYF. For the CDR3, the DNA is TGTGCCAGCTCACCGACGACAGGGGGCCAAGAGACCCAGTACTTC.

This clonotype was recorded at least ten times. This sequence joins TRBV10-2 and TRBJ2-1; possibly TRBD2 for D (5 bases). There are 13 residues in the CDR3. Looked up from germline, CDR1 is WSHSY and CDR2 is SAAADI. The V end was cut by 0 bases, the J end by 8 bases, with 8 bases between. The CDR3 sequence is CASSESVEDEQFF. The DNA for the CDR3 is TGCGCCAGCAGTGAGTCAGTGGAGGATGAGCAGTTCTTC.

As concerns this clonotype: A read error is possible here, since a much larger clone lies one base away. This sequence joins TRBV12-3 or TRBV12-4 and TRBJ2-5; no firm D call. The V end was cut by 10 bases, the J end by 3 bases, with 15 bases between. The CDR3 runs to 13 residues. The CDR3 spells CATAPGRKETQYF. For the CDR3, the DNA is TGTGCCACCGCGCCGGGCCGGAAAGAGACCCAGTACTTC.

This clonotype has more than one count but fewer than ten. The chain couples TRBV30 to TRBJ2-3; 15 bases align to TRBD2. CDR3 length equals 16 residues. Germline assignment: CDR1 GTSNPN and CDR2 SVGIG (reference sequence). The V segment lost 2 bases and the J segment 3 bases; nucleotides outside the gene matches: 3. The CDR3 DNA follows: TGTGCCTGGAGTCCTGGACTAGCGGGAGGGACAGATACGCAGTATTTT. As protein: CAWSPGLAGGTDTQYF. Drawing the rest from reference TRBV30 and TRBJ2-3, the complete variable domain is SQTIHQWPATLVQPVGSPLSLECTVEGTSNPNLYWYRQAAGRGLQLLFYSVGIGQISSEVPQNLSASRPQDRQFILSSKKLLLSDSGFYLCAWSPGLAGGTDTQYFGPGTRLTVL.

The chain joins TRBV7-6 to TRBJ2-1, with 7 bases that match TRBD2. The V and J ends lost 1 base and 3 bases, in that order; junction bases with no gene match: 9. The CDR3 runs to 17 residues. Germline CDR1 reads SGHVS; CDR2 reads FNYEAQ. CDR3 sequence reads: CASSLEDGGGVYNEQFF. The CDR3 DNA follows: TGTGCCAGCAGCTTAGAAGACGGGGGAGGGGTCTACAATGAGCAGTTCTTC.

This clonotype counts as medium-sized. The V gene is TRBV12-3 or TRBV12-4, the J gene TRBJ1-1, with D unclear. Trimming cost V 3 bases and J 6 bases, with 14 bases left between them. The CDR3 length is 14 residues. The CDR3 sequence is CASSFGQPGAEAFF. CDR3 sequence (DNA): TGTGCCAGCAGTTTTGGGCAGCCCGGGGCTGAAGCTTTCTTT.

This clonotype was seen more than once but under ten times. The CDR3 sequence is CASSSDSYEQYF. CDR3 nucleotides: TGCGCCAGCAGCTCGGACTCATACGAGCAGTACTTC. J is TRBJ2-7 and V is TRBV5-1, with a possible D match to TRBD2 (5 bases). Germline V gene lookup returns CDR1 SGHRS and CDR2 YFSETQ. The ends were cut back, 3 bases at V and 4 bases at J, with 8 bases in the middle. CDR3 length: 12 amino acids.